The 22 T cell receptor beta chains below were found in one sample sequenced in a study of T cells in Graves' hyperthyroidism and ophthalmopathy. Authors of the study amplified TCR beta CDR3 regions from RNA transcripts. During a first-round RT-PCR of the TCR CDR3, the HTBI primer set was used. Via MiXCR, TCRdb re-called the multiplex PCR reads, giving one row per CDR3 protein. The table has around 300,000 distinct CDR3 sequences, approximately 13% seen once. Sequenced input: blood. These receptors originate from a woman between 40 and 50 years old with Graves' ophthalmopathy.

Comments on this clonotype: A much larger clonotype is one base distant, so this may be a read error. The rearrangement links TRBV7-9 to TRBJ1-1; no firm D call. Germline-derived CDR1 and CDR2 are SEHNR and FQNEAQ (reference sequence). This CDR3 is built from 14 residues. Written as DNA, the CDR3 is TGTGTCAGCAGCTTAAACAGCCCGAACACTGAAGCTTTCTTT. This gives the protein CVSSLNSPNTEAFF. Complete variable domain (other parts from reference TRBV7-9 and TRBJ1-1): DTGVSQNPRHKITKRGQNVTFRCDPISEHNRLYWYRQTLGQGPEFLTYFQNEAQLEKSRLLSDRFSAERPKGSFSTLEIQRTEQGDSAMYLCVSSLNSPNTEAFFGQGTRLTVV.

This clonotype was observed many times. The V gene is TRBV2, the J gene TRBJ2-7; no clear D gene. Trimming pared 2 bases from V and 3 bases from J, leaving 5 bases between. The length of the CDR3 is 12 residues. Germline-derived CDR1 and CDR2 are SNHLY and FYNNEI. The DNA for the CDR3 is TGTGCCAGCAGTGAATCTTTCTACGAGCAGTACTTC. Amino acids: CASSESFYEQYF.

This clonotype appeared many times. The J gene is TRBJ2-1, the V gene TRBV7-9; D gene ambiguous. Germline loops: CDR1 SEHNR, CDR2 FQNEAQ (reference sequence). CDR3 length: 14 amino acids. V lost 1 base to trimming and J lost 6 bases, with 10 bases between them. In DNA form, the CDR3 reads TGTGCCAGCAGCTTAGTGGGTAGATCCAATGAGCAGTTCTTC. Its protein is CASSLVGRSNEQFF.

This clonotype was seen many times. The chain employs TRBV2 and TRBJ2-5; the match to TRBD1 covers 9 bases. The V gene's germline CDR1 is SNHLY and CDR2 FYNNEI. Trimming cost V 9 bases and J 3 bases; bases outside gene matches: 5. This CDR3 has 13 residues. The CDR3 DNA reads as TGTGCCAGTGAGAGGGACAGGGAAGAGACCCAGTACTTC. Protein: CASERDREETQYF.

This clonotype was found a few times. The chain couples TRBV28 to TRBJ1-3, with 7 bases matching TRBD1. The CDR3 runs to 17 residues. CDR1 is MDHEN, CDR2 SYDVKM, per germline. Germline trimming cut 4 bases from V and 0 bases from J; bases unmatched to any gene: 9. CDR3 protein: CASSSTGQPFSGNTIYF. CDR3 nucleotides: TGTGCCAGCAGTTCGACGGGACAGCCGTTCTCTGGAAACACCATATATTTT. The full variable domain, its missing parts supplied by reference TRBV28 and TRBJ1-3, is DVKVTQSSRYLVKRTGEKVFLECVQDMDHENMFWYRQDPGLGLRLIYFSYDVKMKEKGDIPEGYSVSREKKERFSLILESASTNQTSMYLCASSSTGQPFSGNTIYFGEGSWLTVV.

The table lists this clonotype with a few counts. CDR3 amino acids: CASSIKVTGYTPELTEAFF. As DNA, the CDR3 is TGTGCCAGTAGTATCAAGGTGACAGGGTATACCCCAGAACTCACTGAAGCTTTCTTT. The genes are TRBV19 and TRBJ1-1, with 7 bases aligning to TRBD1. V trimming: 3 bases; J trimming: 4 bases; junction bases outside the gene matches: 20. Germline values: CDR1 LNHDA, CDR2 SQIVND (reference sequence). The CDR3 spans 19 residues.

This clonotype has a handful of counts. The gene calls are TRBV11-2 and TRBJ2-1; tentatively, D is TRBD2 (7 bases). This CDR3 is built from 15 residues. Trimming removed 6 bases from V and 4 bases from J, with 16 bases in between. CDR1 and CDR2 (germline): SGHAT, FQNNGV. The CDR3 here is CASRRTGGPYNEQFF. Here the CDR3 DNA reads TGTGCCAGCAGGCGCACCGGGGGGCCTTACAATGAGCAGTTCTTC.

The chain is built from TRBV7-6 and TRBJ2-1; 15 bases are shared with TRBD2. The CDR3 length is 17 residues. With V trimmed by 1 base and J by 6 bases, 4 bases remained unmatched. The germline CDR1 and CDR2 sequences are SGHVS and FNYEAQ. DNA for the CDR3: TGTGCCAGCAGCTTAGTCGGACTAGCGGGGGGGGTCAATGAGCAGTTCTTC. The encoded protein is CASSLVGLAGGVNEQFF.

The sample holds many counts of this clonotype. This rearrangement joins TRBV7-9 to TRBJ2-1, with a possible D match to TRBD2 (6 bases). This CDR3 is 13 amino acids long. The germline CDR1 and CDR2 sequences are SEHNR and FQNEAQ (reference sequence). V was clipped by 11 bases and J by 0 bases, with 11 bases between them. CDR3: CAGLGGSYNEQFF. DNA for the CDR3: TGTGCCGGCCTGGGGGGCTCCTACAATGAGCAGTTCTTC.

This clonotype was observed a few times. One junction end does not reproduce the germline sequence, and a read error may be involved. The chain carries TRBV20-1 and TRBJ2-5; 8 bases line up with TRBD1. Germline CDR1 DFQATT, CDR2 SNEGSKA (reference sequence). This CDR3 has 13 residues. CDR3 nucleotides: TGCAGTACTAGACAGGGGCGAAAGGAGACCCAGTACTTC. Residues: CSTRQGRKETQYF.

Many counts were recorded for this clonotype. The J gene is TRBJ2-3, the V gene TRBV11-3; D is unclear. CDR3 size: 12 residues. Trimming took 4 bases from V and 3 from J, leaving 5 bases between them. The germline V gene encodes CDR1 SGHNT and CDR2 YENEEA. This CDR3 reads CASSSPTDTQYF. CDR3 nucleotides: TGTGCCAGCAGCTCCCCGACAGATACGCAGTATTTT.

Ten or more counts support this clonotype. This chain connects TRBV11-2 to TRBJ1-2; D remains ambiguous. The CDR3 covers 13 residues. V lost 0 bases to trimming and J lost 7 bases, with 9 bases between them. Germline V gene data show CDR1 as SGHAT and CDR2 as FQNNGV. The CDR3 reads CASSLDHVVGYTF. DNA of the CDR3: TGTGCCAGCAGCTTAGATCACGTCGTTGGCTACACCTTC. Full variable domain (rest looked up from reference TRBV11-2 and TRBJ1-2): EAGVAQSPRYKIIEKRQSVAFWCNPISGHATLYWYQQILGQGPKLLIQFQNNGVVDDSQLPKDRFSAERLKGVDSTLKIQPAKLEDSAVYLCASSLDHVVGYTFGSGTRLTVV.

The chain joins TRBV5-6 to TRBJ1-6; 7 positions agree with TRBD1. Germline CDR1 reads SGHDT; CDR2 reads YYEEEE. The V and J ends lost 0 bases and 9 bases, in that order; junction bases with no gene match: 6. There are 15 residues in the CDR3. In DNA, the CDR3 is TGTGCCAGCAGCTTGGAAAACAGGGGTAGTTCACCCCTCCACTTT. This codes for CASSLENRGSSPLHF.

The chain carries TRBV3-1 and TRBJ1-1; D might be TRBD1 (6 bases). Trimming left V 4 bases short and J 5 bases short, with 17 bases between. CDR3 size: 15 residues. Germline V CDR1 and CDR2: LGHDT, YNNKEL (reference sequence). The CDR3 sequence is CASSLQGKWWTEAFF. CDR3 DNA: TGTGCCAGCAGCCTTCAGGGGAAGTGGTGGACTGAAGCTTTCTTT.

This clonotype was counted ten times or more. The chain combines TRBV28 with TRBJ2-4, with D perhaps matching TRBD1 or TRBD2 (5 bases each). The V and J ends lost 6 bases and 10 bases respectively, with 22 bases between them. Per germline, CDR1 MDHEN and CDR2 SYDVKM. This CDR3 is built from 15 residues. Written as DNA, the CDR3 is TGTGCCAGCAGCGCTGGGGGTACCACTGGTCGGATTCAGTACTTC. This codes for CASSAGGTTGRIQYF.

This clonotype was seen ten or more times. The chain links TRBV28 to TRBJ1-5; no firm D call. V shed 6 bases and J shed 2 bases, with 14 bases lying between them. Germline V CDR1 and CDR2: MDHEN, SYDVKM. The CDR3 has 15 amino acids. CDR3: CASRYLENRNQPQHF. CDR3 nucleotides: TGTGCCAGCAGATATCTCGAAAATCGCAATCAGCCCCAGCATTTT.

This clonotype was seen repeatedly, ten times or more. V usage is TRBV2 and J usage is TRBJ2-1; no clear D. Trimming took off 4 bases at V and 8 bases at J, with 12 bases between the two ends. Germline V gene lookup returns CDR1 SNHLY and CDR2 FYNNEI. The CDR3 runs to 13 residues. The CDR3, as DNA: TGTGCCAGCAGTGTTATAATAGTGGATGAGCAGTTCTTC. It specifies CASSVIIVDEQFF.

This clonotype was recorded many times. The chain links TRBV11-2 to TRBJ2-1, with no clear D. Germline V CDR1 and CDR2: SGHAT, FQNNGV. Trimming shortened V by 5 bases and J by 6 bases, and 11 bases separated the two germline ends. The CDR3 contains 13 residues. CDR3 loop: CASSLEAFNEQFF. The CDR3 DNA reads TGTGCCAGCAGCCTCGAAGCTTTCAATGAGCAGTTCTTC.

The chain carries TRBV5-1 and TRBJ2-3; D remains ambiguous. The end of the DNA fits TRBJ1-5 better, so the J call may be wrong. The CDR3 runs 14 residues. CDR1 and CDR2 from the germline V gene are SGHRS and YFSETQ. The CDR3 loop reads CASSTSSGTDTQHF. CDR3 sequence (DNA): TGCGCCAGCAGCACCTCGTCGGGCACAGATACGCAGCATTTT.

This clonotype was seen at least ten times. The chain recombines TRBV11-2 with TRBJ2-2; perhaps TRBD1 as D (5 bases). CDR1 is SGHAT and CDR2 is FQNNGV in the germline V gene. Trimming shortened V by 5 bases and J by 4 bases, and 8 bases separated the two germline ends. This CDR3 is 13 amino acids long. This CDR3 is CASSPGITGELFF. CDR3 nucleotides: TGTGCCAGCAGCCCAGGGATCACCGGGGAGCTGTTTTTT.

This clonotype was picked up a small number of times. The V and J genes are TRBV29-1 and TRBJ1-2; 8 positions agree with TRBD1. The V segment lost 4 bases and the J segment 3 bases; nucleotides outside the gene matches: 7. Germline V gene sequence: CDR1 SQVTM, CDR2 ANQGSEA. There are 14 residues in the CDR3. CDR3 nucleotide sequence: TGCAGCGTTGGGGGGACAGGCAACTACTATGGCTACACCTTC. Amino acid sequence: CSVGGTGNYYGYTF. Variable domain in full (rest from reference TRBV29-1 and TRBJ1-2): SAVISQKPSRDICQRGTSLTIQCQVDSQVTMMFWYRQQPGQSLTLIATANQGSEATYESGFVIDKFPISRPNLTFSTLTVSNMSPEDSSIYLCSVGGTGNYYGYTFGSGTRLTVV.

This clonotype occurred many times. DNA for the CDR3: TGTGCCAGCAGTGAATGGGAGCGGGAGACGGGGCGTGAGCAGTTCTTC. The encoded protein is CASSEWERETGREQFF. The chain recombines TRBV2 with TRBJ2-1; 8 nucleotides align to TRBD2. Germline lookup yields CDR1 SNHLY and CDR2 FYNNEI. V gave up 2 bases and J gave up 9 bases; unmatched junction bases: 12. CDR3 size: 16 residues.